The 12 T cell receptor beta chains below all came from one sample that was sequenced in a study of T-cell reconstitution after alpha-beta-depleted transplantation in children. TCRbeta library preparation incorporated unique molecular identifiers. TCRdb analysed the PCR reads with MiXCR anew, one entry per CDR3 protein. The sample carries fewer than 550,000 distinct CDR3 sequences, about an eighth recorded once. The sequencing here drew on PBMCs, mostly from graft donor cells, taken 180 days after TCRalphabeta/CD19-depleted stem cell transplant. The receptors shown here come from a female patient aged 2-10 years who had a stem cell transplant for aplastic anemia, so the T cells may come from the graft donor.

This clonotype was counted at least ten times. The chain is built from TRBV20-1 and TRBJ2-5; TRBD2 is a possible D gene (5 bases). The germline V gene encodes CDR1 DFQATT and CDR2 SNEGSKA (reference sequence). V was shortened by 6 bases and J by 1 base, with 9 bases between the two germline ends. The CDR3 length is 12 residues. The CDR3 DNA follows: TGCAGTGCGTCAGGACTCCAAGAGACCCAGTACTTC. Its protein product is CSASGLQETQYF.

The V call is TRBV5-4, the J call TRBJ2-1; 7 bases agree with TRBD1. V trimming: 4 bases; J trimming: 5 bases; junction bases outside the gene matches: 6. Looked up from germline, CDR1 is SGHNT and CDR2 is YYREEE (reference sequence). The CDR3 spans 14 residues. In nucleotides, the CDR3 is TGTGCCAGCAGCCCTAGGACAGGAGACAATGAGCAGTTCTTC. This codes for CASSPRTGDNEQFF. Variable domain in full (rest from reference TRBV5-4 and TRBJ2-1): ETGVTQSPTHLIKTRGQQVTLRCSSQSGHNTVSWYQQALGQGPQFIFQYYREEENGRGNFPPRFSGLQFPNYSSELNVNALELDDSALYLCASSPRTGDNEQFFGPGTRLTVL.

The CDR3: CAWSVRGAGGPGELFF. In DNA form, the CDR3 reads TGTGCCTGGAGTGTACGAGGAGCGGGAGGACCCGGGGAGCTGTTTTTT. V usage is TRBV30 and J usage is TRBJ2-2; 9 bases are shared with TRBD2. The junction had 8 bases not matched to a gene; V was cut back by 0 bases and J by 6 bases. The CDR3 spans 16 residues. CDR1 GTSNPN and CDR2 SVGIG come from the germline V gene (reference sequence).

The gene calls are TRBV10-1 and TRBJ2-2; tentatively, D is TRBD2 (6 bases). Germline V gene sequence: CDR1 WNHNN, CDR2 SYGVQD (reference sequence). The CDR3 contains 16 residues. V lost 0 bases to trimming and J lost 4 bases, with 12 bases between them. The CDR3 loop is CASSESAGVGTGELFF. As DNA, the CDR3 is TGCGCCAGCAGTGAGTCAGCGGGTGTTGGCACCGGGGAGCTGTTTTTT.

V gene TRBV27 combines with J gene TRBJ2-3; D call uncertain. Germline lookup yields CDR1 MNHEY and CDR2 SMNVEV (reference sequence). Trimming pared 2 bases from V and 4 bases from J, leaving 7 bases between. CDR3 length: 13 amino acids. CDR3 sequence (DNA): TGTGCCAGCAGTTTAAGGTTTGCAGATACGCAGTATTTT. Its protein is CASSLRFADTQYF.

This clonotype was counted at least ten times. J is TRBJ1-2 and V is TRBV12-3 or TRBV12-4; D is unclear. This CDR3 is built from 13 residues. V was clipped by 1 base and J by 4 bases, with 7 bases between them. CDR3 nucleotides: TGTGCCAGCAGTTTAGGGAGAGGCTATGGCTACACCTTC. This encodes CASSLGRGYGYTF.

The chain employs TRBV10-3 and TRBJ2-1, with TRBD1 matching over 7 bases. J gave up 8 bases and V 3 bases, and 1 base lay outside the gene matches. The CDR3 has 12 amino acids. Germline V gives CDR1 ENHRY, CDR2 SYGVKD. CDR3 sequence: CAISDDRDEQFF. As DNA, the CDR3 is TGTGCCATCAGTGACGACAGGGATGAGCAGTTCTTC.

The rearrangement joins TRBV2 to TRBJ1-2; TRBD1 aligns across 8 bases. The CDR3 is made up of 14 amino acids. The junction had 9 bases not matched to a gene; V was cut back by 3 bases and J by 9 bases. The germline CDR1 and CDR2 sequences are SNHLY and FYNNEI. The CDR3 bases are TGTGCCAGCAGTGAGAGTGGTCAGGGGGCACGCTACACCTTC. It yields the protein CASSESGQGARYTF.

This clonotype was seen more than once but under ten times. The chain employs TRBV6-2 or TRBV6-3 and TRBJ2-7; perhaps TRBD2 as D (5 bases). In germline, CDR1 is MNHEY, CDR2 SVGEGT. This CDR3 is 15 amino acids long. Trimming stripped 0 bases from V and 6 bases from J, with 15 bases between. CDR3 in DNA: TGTGCCAGCAGTTACTCTTCCCTAAACCGGGGCGAGCAGTACGTC. Amino acids: CASSYSSLNRGEQYV.

The rearrangement joins TRBV6-5 to TRBJ1-3, with D maybe TRBD1 (5 bases). The ends were cut back, 0 bases at V and 2 bases at J, with 11 bases in the middle. The length of the CDR3 is 16 residues. In germline, CDR1 is MNHEY, CDR2 SVGAGI. CDR3 in DNA: TGTGCCAGCAGTTACTCGACGGGGGGTGCTGGAAACACCATATATTTT. This sequence encodes CASSYSTGGAGNTIYF.

This clonotype was seen a handful of times. V and J are TRBV9 and TRBJ2-3; D not certain. This CDR3 has 11 amino acids. V was clipped by 0 bases and J by 4 bases, with 0 bases between them. Germline assignment: CDR1 SGDLS and CDR2 YYNGEE. The CDR3 sequence is CASSVADTQYF. Here the CDR3 DNA reads TGTGCCAGCAGCGTAGCAGATACGCAGTATTTT.

The V gene is TRBV28, the J gene TRBJ1-2; 9 positions agree with TRBD1. The germline CDR1 and CDR2 sequences are MDHEN and SYDVKM. After removal of 4 bases from V and 3 bases from J, the junction contained 12 bases not matched to a gene. CDR3 length: 17 amino acids. The CDR3 DNA is TGTGCCAGCAGTTCGAAGGACAGGGGCTGGCGGCACTATGGCTACACCTTC. Its translation: CASSSKDRGWRHYGYTF.